Sequencing of this T cell receptor (beta chain) was carried out in a study of tumor T cells in aggressive B-cell lymphoma. V lost 0 bases and J lost 4, with 4 bases in between. The CDR3 length is 14 residues. Germline V gene sequence: CDR1 MNHEY, CDR2 SVGAGI. Generated by immunoSEQ multiplex PCR, the TCRdb table keeps only in-frame clones and is missing some. Among 10,000 or so clones listed, roughly 85% were seen once. The source material was tumor tissue. The genes are TRBV6-5 and TRBJ1-6; D remains unclear. This receptor was obtained from an adult with diffuse large B cell lymphoma. The CDR3 region is CASSYSEYNSPLHF. The CDR3 bases are TGTGCCAGCAGTTACTCAGAGTATAATTCACCCCTCCACTTT.